This T cell receptor (beta chain) was sequenced in a study of T cell responses to AZD1222 COVID-19 vaccine. On this clone itself: Its target is not known.

The study, taken as a whole, reports: Dominant at 160-218 and 743-854, vaccine-associated CD4 TCRs also spanned spike. Among AZD1222 vaccinees, only six or seven were seropositive at baseline.

The V and J ends lost 5 bases and 5 bases respectively, with 6 bases between them. CDR1 is LNHDA and CDR2 is SQIVND in the germline V gene (reference sequence). The CDR3 consists of 11 residues. Profiled with immunoSEQ multiplex PCR; TCRdb holds only in-frame clones, not every one. The sample carries 150,000 to 200,000 clones, roughly nine tenths recorded once. The clonotype comes from an adult in good health. V usage is TRBV19 and J usage is TRBJ1-2; D remains unclear. Material: peripheral blood, obtained on day 0 of AZD1222 vaccination. The CDR3 nucleotides are TGTGCCAGTAGTTGGACGTATGGCTACACCTTC. Translated: CASSWTYGYTF.